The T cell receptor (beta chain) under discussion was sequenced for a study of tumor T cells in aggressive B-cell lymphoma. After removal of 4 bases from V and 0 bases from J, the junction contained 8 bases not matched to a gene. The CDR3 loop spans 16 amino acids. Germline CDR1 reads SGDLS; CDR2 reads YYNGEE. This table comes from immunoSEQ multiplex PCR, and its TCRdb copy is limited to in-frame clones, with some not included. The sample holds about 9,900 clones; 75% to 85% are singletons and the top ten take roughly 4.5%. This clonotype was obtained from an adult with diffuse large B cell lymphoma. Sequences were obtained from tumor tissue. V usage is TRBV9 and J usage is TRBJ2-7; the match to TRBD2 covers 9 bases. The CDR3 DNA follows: TGTGCCAGCAGCTCTCCGACTAGCGGCGACTCCTACGAGCAGTACTTC. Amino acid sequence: CASSSPTSGDSYEQYF. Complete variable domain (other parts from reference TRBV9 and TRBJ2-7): DSGVTQTPKHLITATGQRVTLRCSPRSGDLSVYWYQQSLDQGLQFLIQYYNGEERAKGNILERFSAQQFPDLHSELNLSSLELGDSALYFCASSSPTSGDSYEQYFGPGTRLTVT.